The present TCR beta chain was sequenced within a study of blood T cell repertoires in COVID-19. Study background: Sites across the United States, Italy and Spain contributed samples from acute and convalescent COVID-19.

This table comes from immunoSEQ multiplex PCR, and its TCRdb copy is limited to in-frame clones, with some not included. Found here are 350,000 to 400,000 clones, 75% to 90% of them singletons; the top ten hold less than 9%. This clone has more than one count but fewer than ten. V lost 4 bases to trimming and J lost 5 bases, with 12 bases between them. Germline V gene data show CDR1 as MNHEY and CDR2 as SVGAGI. The CDR3 contains 14 residues. Sequenced sample: peripheral blood. This clonotype originated in a woman aged 55-75 years with COVID-19, enrolled during active disease. The chain links TRBV6-5 to TRBJ2-1; D remains unclear. This CDR3 reads CASSSRQIDNEQFF. The CDR3 bases are TGTGCCAGCAGTTCCCGTCAGATTGACAATGAGCAGTTCTTC.